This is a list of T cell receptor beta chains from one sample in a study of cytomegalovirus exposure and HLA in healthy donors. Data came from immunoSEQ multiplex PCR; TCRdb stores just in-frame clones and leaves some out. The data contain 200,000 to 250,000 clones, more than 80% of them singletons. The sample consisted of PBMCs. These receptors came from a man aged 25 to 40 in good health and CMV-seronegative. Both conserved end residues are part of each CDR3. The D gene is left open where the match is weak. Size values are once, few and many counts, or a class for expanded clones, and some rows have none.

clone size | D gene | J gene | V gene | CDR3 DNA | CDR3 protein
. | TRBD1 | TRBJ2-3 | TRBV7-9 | TGTGCCAGCAGCTTAGGGACACTAGGGGGCGGAGCCACAGATACGCAGTATTTT | CASSLGTLGGGATDTQYF
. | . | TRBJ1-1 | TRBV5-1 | TGCGCCAGCAGCTTGGCCGGATCGTATAACAGTGATGCTGAAGCTTTCTTT | CASSLAGSYNSDAEAFF
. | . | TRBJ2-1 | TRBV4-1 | TGCGCCAGCAGCCAAGTAAGCGTTGGCTACAATGAGCAGTTCTTC | CASSQVSVGYNEQFF
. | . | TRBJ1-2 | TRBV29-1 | TGCAGCGTTGAACCCAGGTTGATTGGTGGCTACACCTTC | CSVEPRLIGGYTF
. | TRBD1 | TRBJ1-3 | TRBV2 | TGTGCCAGCAGGGGACAGTTTTCTGGAAACACCATATATTTT | CASRGQFSGNTIYF
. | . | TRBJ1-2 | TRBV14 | TGTGCCAGCAGCCAAGATGCAGGGCTCTATGGCTACACCTTC | CASSQDAGLYGYTF
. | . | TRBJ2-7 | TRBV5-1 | TGCGCCAGCAGCTTGGATGTCAGCTCCTACGAGCAGTACTTC | CASSLDVSSYEQYF
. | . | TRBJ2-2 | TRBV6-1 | TGTGCCAGCAGGCAGGGTACCGGGGAGCTGTTTTTT | CASRQGTGELFF
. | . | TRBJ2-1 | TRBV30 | TGTGCCCCCTACGGGGGAGGTCTAGGTTGCGGATACAATGAGCAGTTCTTC | CAPYGGGLGCGYNEQFF
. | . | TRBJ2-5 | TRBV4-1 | TGCGCCAGCAGCCGCTCCTTAGAGCATCGAGCCCAAGAGACCCAGTACTTC | CASSRSLEHRAQETQYF
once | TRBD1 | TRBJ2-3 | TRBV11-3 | TGTGCCAGCAGCTTGACAGGGGATACGCAGTATTTT | CASSLTGDTQYF
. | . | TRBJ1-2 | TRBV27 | TGTGCCAGCAGTCCCAAGACAGGCCTCTATGGCTACACCTTC | CASSPKTGLYGYTF
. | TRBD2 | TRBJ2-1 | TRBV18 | TGTGCCAGCACGGGACTAGCGGGGGACAATGAGCAGTTCTTC | CASTGLAGDNEQFF
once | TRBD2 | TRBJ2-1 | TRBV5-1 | TGCGCCAGCAGCTTGGAAGCGGGACTAGCGGGGGGGAGCTCCTACAATGAGCAGTTCTTC | CASSLEAGLAGGSSYNEQFF
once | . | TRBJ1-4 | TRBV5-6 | TGTGCCAGCAGCTTACGGTTCGCAAGGCAGCGTAATGAAAAACTGTTTTTT | CASSLRFARQRNEKLFF
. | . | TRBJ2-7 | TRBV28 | TGTGCCAGCAGTCAACTCGCGACAGGAGTCTACGAGCAGTACTTC | CASSQLATGVYEQYF
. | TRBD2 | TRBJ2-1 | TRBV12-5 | TGTGCTAGTGGACTAGCGGGGGTGGAGGAGTTCTTC | CASGLAGVEEFF
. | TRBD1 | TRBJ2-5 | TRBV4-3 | TGCGCCAGCAGCCAAACGGACAGGGGGCGCCGGGAGACCCAGTACTTC | CASSQTDRGRRETQYF
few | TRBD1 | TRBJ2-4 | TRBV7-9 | TGTGCCAGCAGCCCCGGACAGGGCAAAAACATTCAGTACTTC | CASSPGQGKNIQYF
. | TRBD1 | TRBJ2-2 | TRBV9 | TGTGCCAGCAGCGCGACAGGGTTTAGCACCGGGGAGCTGTTTTTT | CASSATGFSTGELFF
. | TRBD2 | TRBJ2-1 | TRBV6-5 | TGTGCCAGCAGTTTAGAACTAGCGGGCCGCAATGAGCAGTTCTTC | CASSLELAGRNEQFF
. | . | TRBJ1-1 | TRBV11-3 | TGTGCCAGCAGCCAGGCGTTGAACACTGAAGCTTTCTTT | CASSQALNTEAFF
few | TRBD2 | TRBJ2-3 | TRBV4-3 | TGCGCCAGCAGCCAAGTAACCCCGGGGGGTGGAGATACGCAGTATTTT | CASSQVTPGGGDTQYF
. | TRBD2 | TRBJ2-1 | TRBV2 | TGTGCCAGCAGTTCGACTAGCGGGGGCCTCTCCTACAATGAGCAGTTCTTC | CASSSTSGGLSYNEQFF
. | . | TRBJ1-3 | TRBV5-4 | TGTGCCAGCAGCTTGGGATCGAGCTCTGGAAACACCATATATTTT | CASSLGSSSGNTIYF
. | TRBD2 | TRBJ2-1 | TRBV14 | TGTGCCAGCAGCCATCTAGCGGGGCCTGAGCAGTTCTTC | CASSHLAGPEQFF
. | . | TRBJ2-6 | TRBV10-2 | TGCGCCAGCAGTGAGTCGAGGATTCCTGGGGCCAACGTCCTGACTTTC | CASSESRIPGANVLTF
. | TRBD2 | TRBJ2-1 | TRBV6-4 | TGTGCCAGCAGTAAAACTAGCGGGGATGAGCAGTTCTTC | CASSKTSGDEQFF
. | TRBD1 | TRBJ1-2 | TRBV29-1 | TGCAGCGTGGGGACAGGGCAAAACGGGGGCTACACCTTC | CSVGTGQNGGYTF
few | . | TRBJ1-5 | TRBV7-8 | TGTGCCAGCAGCAATAGTAATCAGCCCCAGCATTTT | CASSNSNQPQHF
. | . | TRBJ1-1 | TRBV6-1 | TGTGCCAGCTCTTTAATGAACACTGAAGCTTTCTTT | CASSLMNTEAFF
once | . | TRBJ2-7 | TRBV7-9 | TGTGCCAGCAGCCCCGTTTCAGGGCGCAGCTCCTACGAGCAGTACTTC | CASSPVSGRSSYEQYF
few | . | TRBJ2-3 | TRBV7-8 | TGTGCCAGCAGCTTAGCGGGGGGGCCTTTCGGGGATACGCAGTATTTT | CASSLAGGPFGDTQYF
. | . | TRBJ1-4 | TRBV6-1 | TGTGCCAGCAGAGAGGGAGGAGGTGAAAAACTGTTTTTT | CASREGGGEKLFF